A selection of T cell receptor beta chains follows, all from one sample in a study of CD8 T cells in ankylosing spondylitis. One entry per CDR3 protein results from TCRdb running MiXCR on the 5' RACE reads. The table lists 150,000 to 200,000 distinct CDR3 sequences, 15% to 20% of them singletons. The sequencing sample was made of blood, either unsorted or a sorted T cell fraction (not recorded which). Source of these receptors: a male donor between 5 and 29 years old with ankylosing spondylitis or in good health (not recorded which). The CDR3 runs from the conserved cysteine through the conserved F or W. Fields, in order: clone size, J gene, V gene, D gene, CDR3 DNA, CDR3 protein. The D gene is left open where the match is weak. Where a row states a size, it is once, few, many or the class of an expanded clone; other rows omit it.

>many|TRBJ2-3|TRBV6-2/TRBV6-3|-
TGTGCCAGCAGTTACGCAAAGGGGTTTCCGCAGTATTTT
CASSYAKGFPQYF
>-|TRBJ2-5|TRBV29-1|TRBD2
TGCAGCGTGGGGGGGGAGACCCAGTACTTC
CSVGGETQYF
>once|TRBJ1-1|TRBV6-5|-
TGTGCCAGCAGTTACGTCGGACCTAGGAACACTGAAGCTTTCTTT
CASSYVGPRNTEAFF
>many|TRBJ2-7|TRBV6-5|-
TGTGCCAGCAGTCCCCACCTCGGGGCCGAGCAGTACTTC
CASSPHLGAEQYF
>many|TRBJ1-6|TRBV7-6|-
TGTGCCAGCAGCCTTTTATTAAGGGGGTCCAATTCACCCCTCCACTTT
CASSLLLRGSNSPLHF
>-|TRBJ2-5|TRBV5-1|TRBD1
TGCGCCAGCAGCTTGCCTACAGGGGTCGTGTCGACGTACCAAGAGACCCAGTACTTC
CASSLPTGVVSTYQETQYF
>few|TRBJ2-2|TRBV5-4|-
TGTGCCAGCATTTCTGCCCACGAAACAGGGACGGTCGGGGAGCTGTTTTTT
CASISAHETGTVGELFF
>many|TRBJ1-1|TRBV14|-
TGTGCCAGCAGCCAAGGGGGGCTGAAGGACATGAACACTGAAGCTTTCTTT
CASSQGGLKDMNTEAFF
>many|TRBJ2-5|TRBV15|-
TGTGCCACCAGCAGAATCCAAGAGACCCAGTACTTC
CATSRIQETQYF
>few|TRBJ2-3|TRBV7-2|-
TGTGCCAGCAGCTTAGGCAGAGCTAGCACAGATACGCAGTATTTT
CASSLGRASTDTQYF
>many|TRBJ2-7|TRBV12-3/TRBV12-4|-
TGTGCCAGCAGTTGGATCGCCTACGAGCAGTACTTC
CASSWIAYEQYF
>many|TRBJ2-1|TRBV7-3|-
TGTGCCAGCAGCACGGTAGCGGCGTCCCCCGTCTTC
CASSTVAASPVF
>many|TRBJ2-1|TRBV25-1|TRBD2
TGTGCCAGCAGTGAAAGCGGGAGCCGGAGACATGAGCAGTTCTTC
CASSESGSRRHEQFF
>many|TRBJ2-3|TRBV4-1|TRBD1
TGCGCCAGCAGCCTAGGACAGGGGAACACAGATACGCAGTATTTT
CASSLGQGNTDTQYF